A selection of T cell receptor beta chains follows, all from one sample in a study of CD8 T cells in Susac syndrome. From the immunoSEQ multiplex PCR reads, TCRdb called clonotypes with MiXCR, one entry per CDR3 protein. The sample holds some 190,000 distinct CDR3 sequences, around 95% seen once. The sample comprised CD4+ T cells from PBMCs. The source of these receptors is a human donor in good health. Each CDR3 is given with its conserved first and last residue. The order of the fields is clone size, V gene, J gene, D gene, CDR3 protein, CDR3 DNA. D genes are given only for firm matches. Size values are once, few and many counts, or a class for expanded clones, and some rows have none.

clone_size: NA
v_call: TRBV18
j_call: TRBJ1-1
d_call: TRBD1
cdr3_aa: CASSRQIGQGNTEAFF
cdr3_nt: TGTGCCAGCTCACGACAAATTGGACAGGGGAACACTGAAGCTTTCTTT

clone_size: NA
v_call: TRBV30
j_call: TRBJ2-3
d_call: NA
cdr3_aa: CASDPWGPDTQYF
cdr3_nt: TGTGCCAGTGACCCTTGGGGCCCAGATACGCAGTATTTT

clone_size: NA
v_call: TRBV5-1
j_call: TRBJ2-3
d_call: NA
cdr3_aa: CASSLESGNTDTQYF
cdr3_nt: TGCGCCAGCAGCTTAGAGTCGGGAAACACAGATACGCAGTATTTT

clone_size: NA
v_call: TRBV11-2
j_call: TRBJ1-1
d_call: NA
cdr3_aa: CASSLALYPRRAFF
cdr3_nt: TGTGCCAGCAGCTTAGCGCTATATCCGAGGAGAGCTTTCTTT

clone_size: NA
v_call: TRBV20-1
j_call: TRBJ2-1
d_call: NA
cdr3_aa: CSARTGGTSEQFF
cdr3_nt: TGCAGTGCCAGAACCGGGGGTACCAGTGAGCAGTTCTTC

clone_size: NA
v_call: TRBV6-5
j_call: TRBJ2-4
d_call: NA
cdr3_aa: CASTEGLGDIQYF
cdr3_nt: TGTGCCAGCACGGAGGGGTTGGGAGACATTCAGTACTTC

clone_size: NA
v_call: TRBV20-1
j_call: TRBJ2-5
d_call: NA
cdr3_aa: CSAPRGAQETQYF
cdr3_nt: TGCAGTGCCCCTAGGGGGGCCCAAGAGACCCAGTACTTC

clone_size: NA
v_call: TRBV24-1
j_call: TRBJ2-1
d_call: TRBD1
cdr3_aa: CATSGGQGLEQFF
cdr3_nt: TGTGCCACCAGTGGGGGACAGGGGCTTGAGCAGTTCTTC

clone_size: NA
v_call: TRBV2
j_call: TRBJ1-1
d_call: NA
cdr3_aa: CASSEVIPNTEAFF
cdr3_nt: TGTGCCAGCAGTGAAGTAATCCCAAACACTGAAGCTTTCTTT

clone_size: NA
v_call: TRBV9
j_call: TRBJ2-2
d_call: TRBD2
cdr3_aa: CASSTRGGTSTGELFF
cdr3_nt: TGTGCCAGCAGCACCCGCGGGGGGACCTCTACCGGGGAGCTGTTTTTT

clone_size: NA
v_call: TRBV12-3/TRBV12-4
j_call: TRBJ2-5
d_call: NA
cdr3_aa: CASSSWDKETQYF
cdr3_nt: TGTGCCAGCAGTTCCTGGGATAAAGAGACCCAGTACTTC

clone_size: NA
v_call: TRBV1
j_call: TRBJ2-7
d_call: NA
cdr3_aa: CTSSRWKLAAYEQYF
cdr3_nt: TGCACCAGCAGCCGTTGGAAACTAGCTGCCTACGAGCAGTACTTC

clone_size: NA
v_call: TRBV29-1
j_call: TRBJ1-2
d_call: NA
cdr3_aa: CSGGGADYGYTF
cdr3_nt: TGCAGCGGTGGGGGGGCCGACTATGGCTACACCTTC

clone_size: NA
v_call: TRBV7-2
j_call: TRBJ2-3
d_call: NA
cdr3_aa: CASSVDTQYF
cdr3_nt: TGTGCCTCCAGCGTAGATACGCAGTATTTT

clone_size: NA
v_call: TRBV29-1
j_call: TRBJ2-2
d_call: NA
cdr3_aa: CSVSGRTGELFF
cdr3_nt: TGCAGCGTTTCGGGCCGAACCGGGGAGCTGTTTTTT

clone_size: NA
v_call: TRBV29-1
j_call: TRBJ2-3
d_call: TRBD1
cdr3_aa: CSVEADRVADTQYF
cdr3_nt: TGCAGCGTTGAAGCGGACAGGGTTGCAGATACGCAGTATTTT

clone_size: NA
v_call: TRBV5-4
j_call: TRBJ2-1
d_call: NA
cdr3_aa: CASSLSGPAREQFF
cdr3_nt: TGTGCCAGCAGCTTGAGTGGCCCAGCGCGTGAGCAGTTCTTC

clone_size: NA
v_call: TRBV7-7
j_call: TRBJ2-1
d_call: TRBD2
cdr3_aa: CASSRLAGGSNEQFF
cdr3_nt: TGTGCTAGCAGCCGACTAGCGGGAGGGAGCAATGAGCAGTTCTTC

clone_size: NA
v_call: TRBV6-2/TRBV6-3
j_call: TRBJ2-5
d_call: NA
cdr3_aa: CASSPNPRSLYQETQYF
cdr3_nt: TGTGCCAGCAGCCCAAACCCCCGAAGCCTGTACCAAGAGACCCAGTACTTC

clone_size: NA
v_call: TRBV18
j_call: TRBJ2-3
d_call: TRBD2
cdr3_aa: CASSPPGLAGTDTQYF
cdr3_nt: TGTGCCAGCTCACCACCGGGACTAGCGGGAACAGATACGCAGTATTTT

clone_size: NA
v_call: TRBV6-4
j_call: TRBJ2-6
d_call: NA
cdr3_aa: CASSPFFLSGANVLTF
cdr3_nt: TGTGCCAGCAGTCCGTTTTTTCTCTCTGGGGCCAACGTCCTGACTTTC

clone_size: NA
v_call: TRBV15
j_call: TRBJ2-3
d_call: NA
cdr3_aa: CATHRDRSTDTQYF
cdr3_nt: TGTGCCACGCACCGGGACCGTAGCACAGATACGCAGTATTTT

clone_size: NA
v_call: TRBV3-1
j_call: TRBJ1-1
d_call: NA
cdr3_aa: CASSFQGPNTEAFF
cdr3_nt: TGTGCCAGCAGCTTTCAGGGGCCGAACACTGAAGCTTTCTTT

clone_size: NA
v_call: TRBV12-3/TRBV12-4
j_call: TRBJ2-1
d_call: TRBD1
cdr3_aa: CASSLGDRVFYNEQFF
cdr3_nt: TGTGCCAGCAGTTTAGGGGACAGGGTATTCTACAATGAGCAGTTCTTC

clone_size: NA
v_call: TRBV6-5
j_call: TRBJ1-2
d_call: TRBD1
cdr3_aa: CASRTGTGVGGYTF
cdr3_nt: TGTGCCAGCAGAACCGGGACAGGGGTTGGTGGCTACACCTTC

clone_size: NA
v_call: TRBV20-1
j_call: TRBJ2-5
d_call: NA
cdr3_aa: CSARKHSSAETQYF
cdr3_nt: TGCAGTGCTAGAAAACATTCTAGCGCAGAGACCCAGTACTTC

clone_size: NA
v_call: TRBV20-1
j_call: TRBJ2-3
d_call: NA
cdr3_aa: CSARTRGNTDTQYF
cdr3_nt: TGCAGTGCCAGAACCCGGGGTAACACAGATACGCAGTATTTT

clone_size: NA
v_call: TRBV29-1
j_call: TRBJ1-1
d_call: TRBD1
cdr3_aa: CSLSQGAGTEAFF
cdr3_nt: TGCAGCTTAAGCCAGGGGGCTGGTACTGAAGCTTTCTTT

clone_size: NA
v_call: TRBV30
j_call: TRBJ2-3
d_call: TRBD2
cdr3_aa: CAWSLPLAAITDTQYF
cdr3_nt: TGTGCCTGGAGTCTTCCCCTAGCGGCTATCACAGATACGCAGTATTTT

clone_size: NA
v_call: TRBV20-1
j_call: TRBJ2-5
d_call: NA
cdr3_aa: CSAPRGLGQETQYF
cdr3_nt: TGCAGTGCTCCGCGGGGACTCGGGCAAGAGACCCAGTACTTC

clone_size: NA
v_call: TRBV7-9
j_call: TRBJ1-5
d_call: NA
cdr3_aa: CASSGTQQPQHF
cdr3_nt: TGTGCCAGCAGCGGGACACAGCAGCCCCAGCATTTT

clone_size: NA
v_call: TRBV5-1
j_call: TRBJ1-5
d_call: NA
cdr3_aa: CASPLRTGQPQHF
cdr3_nt: TGCGCCAGCCCTCTGAGGACCGGTCAGCCCCAGCATTTT

clone_size: NA
v_call: TRBV5-1
j_call: TRBJ2-3
d_call: NA
cdr3_aa: CASSTGAPSTDTQYF
cdr3_nt: TGCGCCAGCAGCACGGGGGCACCTAGCACAGATACGCAGTATTTT

clone_size: NA
v_call: TRBV13
j_call: TRBJ2-3
d_call: NA
cdr3_aa: CASSLALPDTQYF
cdr3_nt: TGTGCCAGCAGCTTGGCCCTCCCAGATACGCAGTATTTT

clone_size: NA
v_call: TRBV9
j_call: TRBJ2-5
d_call: NA
cdr3_aa: CASSVEIFQETQYF
cdr3_nt: TGTGCCAGCAGCGTAGAGATCTTCCAAGAGACCCAGTACTTC

clone_size: NA
v_call: TRBV23-1
j_call: TRBJ1-1
d_call: NA
cdr3_aa: CASPGTFEAFF
cdr3_nt: TGCGCCAGCCCGGGGACCTTTGAAGCTTTCTTT

clone_size: NA
v_call: TRBV14
j_call: TRBJ2-3
d_call: NA
cdr3_aa: CASSPRWGTDTQYF
cdr3_nt: TGTGCCAGCAGCCCCCGTTGGGGCACAGATACGCAGTATTTT

clone_size: once
v_call: TRBV20-1
j_call: TRBJ2-3
d_call: TRBD2
cdr3_aa: CSARAGGTDTQYF
cdr3_nt: TGCAGTGCTAGGGCGGGGGGCACAGATACGCAGTATTTT

clone_size: NA
v_call: TRBV27
j_call: TRBJ2-6
d_call: NA
cdr3_aa: CASRGTSGANVLTF
cdr3_nt: TGTGCCAGCAGGGGAACCTCTGGGGCCAACGTCCTGACTTTC

clone_size: NA
v_call: TRBV7-8
j_call: TRBJ1-2
d_call: NA
cdr3_aa: CASSLASGARAGYTF
cdr3_nt: TGTGCCAGCAGCTTAGCTTCAGGGGCGAGAGCTGGCTACACCTTC

clone_size: NA
v_call: TRBV27
j_call: TRBJ1-5
d_call: TRBD1
cdr3_aa: CASSLNTGQGYQPQHF
cdr3_nt: TGTGCCAGCAGCCTGAATACGGGACAGGGGTATCAGCCCCAGCATTTT